These 30 T cell receptor beta chains were all obtained from the same sample, sequenced in a study of cytomegalovirus exposure and HLA in healthy donors. This PCR relied on a set of 60 Vbeta primers and 13 Jbeta primers. Some clones are missing from TCRdb's copy, which holds only in-frame ones; the method was immunoSEQ multiplex PCR. The profile shows 150,000 to 200,000 clones, about 83% of them singletons. The sample comprised PBMCs. The receptors here all came from a girl between 5 and 17 years old in good health and CMV-seropositive.

The gene calls are TRBV7-3 and TRBJ1-1; D is unclear. Trimming removed 5 bases from V and 1 base from J, with 14 bases in between. Germline loops: CDR1 SGHTA, CDR2 FQGTGA. The CDR3 extends over 15 amino acids. CDR3 sequence: CASSPEAGENTEAFF. DNA of the CDR3: TGTGCCAGCAGCCCGGAGGCAGGAGAGAACACTGAAGCTTTCTTT.

To note about this clone: A much larger clone differs by one base, so this may be a read error. This chain connects TRBV6-5 to TRBJ2-7; 9 nucleotides line up with TRBD1. The CDR3 is 14 amino acids. The junction had 6 bases not matched to a gene; V was cut back by 6 bases and J by 3 bases. Germline V gene sequence: CDR1 MNHEY, CDR2 SVGAGI. The CDR3 sequence: CASSSGTGLYEQYF. As DNA, the CDR3 is TGTGCCAGCAGCTCCGGGACAGGGCTCTACGAGCAGTACTTC.

The J gene is TRBJ1-2, the V gene TRBV6-5, with D possibly TRBD1 on 6 matching bases. Between the trimmed V and J ends, which lost 2 bases and 8 bases, there was a span of 9 bases. The germline V gene encodes CDR1 MNHEY and CDR2 SVGAGI. CDR3 length equals 12 residues. The CDR3: CASSYGGGGYTF. In DNA, the CDR3 is TGTGCCAGCAGTTACGGGGGGGGCGGCTACACCTTC.

This clone was recorded only once. This chain's CDR3 is CAWSVGRGALNTGELFF. DNA of the CDR3: TGTGCCTGGAGTGTAGGCAGGGGCGCTCTTAACACCGGGGAGCTGTTTTTT. The V call is TRBV30, the J call TRBJ2-2, with a tentative D call TRBD1 (6 bases). V dropped 0 bases and J dropped 2 bases, with 16 bases sitting between them. Germline CDR1 and CDR2: GTSNPN and SVGIG (reference sequence). This CDR3 has 17 residues.

The V gene is TRBV5-4, the J gene TRBJ2-1, with 11 nucleotides matching TRBD2. This CDR3 contains 16 residues. Losses at the gene ends were 1 base for V and 6 bases for J; bases not matched to a gene: 6. Germline CDR1 reads SGHNT; CDR2 reads YYREEE (reference sequence). The CDR3: CASSLLWLAGGNEQFF. In DNA, the CDR3 is TGTGCCAGCAGCTTGTTGTGGCTAGCGGGGGGCAATGAGCAGTTCTTC.

In DNA form, the CDR3 reads TGTGCCAGCAGCTTATTGGGGCCTGGAAACACCATATATTTT. Translating it yields CASSLLGPGNTIYF. The chain is built from TRBV7-3 and TRBJ1-3, with D possibly TRBD1 on 5 matching bases. Looked up from germline, CDR1 is SGHTA and CDR2 is FQGTGA. V was cut by 2 bases and J by 2 bases, with 7 bases left in between. The CDR3 loop spans 14 amino acids.

The rearrangement uses TRBV7-9 and TRBJ1-6, with 7 bases lining up with TRBD1. CDR3 length equals 17 residues. Trimming removed 5 bases from V and 4 bases from J; junction bases left unmatched: 11. CDR1 is SEHNR and CDR2 is FQNEAQ in the germline V gene (reference sequence). CDR3 amino acids: CASSRRQGRDYNSPLHF. The CDR3 bases are TGTGCCAGCAGCCGGCGACAGGGCAGGGATTATAATTCACCCCTCCACTTT.

The chain couples TRBV28 to TRBJ1-1, with D uncertain. The germline V gene encodes CDR1 MDHEN and CDR2 SYDVKM. The CDR3 has 15 residues. V lost 3 bases and J 3 bases, leaving 14 bases between the germline ends. DNA for the CDR3: TGTGCCAGCAGTTTGCGGGCCTTGGGTGACACTGAAGCTTTCTTT. Its protein is CASSLRALGDTEAFF.

This clone was picked up one time. The CDR3 DNA reads TGTGCCAGCAGTTCAACCGGGACTAGCGGGGGGGCGGAGTACTTC. This gives the protein CASSSTGTSGGAEYF. The genes are TRBV27 and TRBJ2-7; 16 bases are shared with TRBD2. V lost 4 bases, J lost 11 bases, and 8 bases stayed unmatched. Germline CDR1 MNHEY, CDR2 SMNVEV (reference sequence). The CDR3 extends over 15 amino acids.

The chain links TRBV25-1 to TRBJ1-1; a possible D gene is TRBD1 (6 bases). With 6 bases removed from V and 6 bases from J, the gap between germline ends came to 11 bases. Looked up from germline, CDR1 is MGHDK and CDR2 is SYGVNS. This CDR3 contains 12 residues. CDR3 in amino acids: CASSERQAEAFF. DNA of the CDR3: TGTGCCAGCAGCGAGCGACAGGCTGAAGCTTTCTTT.

This sequence joins TRBV6-1 and TRBJ1-3; the match to TRBD1 covers 8 bases. This CDR3 is 15 amino acids long. Germline V gene data show CDR1 as MNHNS and CDR2 as SASEGT. Trimming took 6 bases from V and 3 from J; bases not matched to a gene: 7. The CDR3 is CASRLQGGGGNTIYF. The CDR3 region has the DNA TGTGCCAGCAGACTACAGGGGGGTGGTGGAAACACCATATATTTT.

The chain uses TRBV20-1 and TRBJ1-1; D possibly corresponds to TRBD1 (6 bases). The germline gives CDR1 DFQATT, CDR2 SNEGSKA (reference sequence). The CDR3 has 10 amino acids. The CDR3 reads CRLELGGAFF. CDR3 coding DNA: TGCAGGCTAGAGTTAGGGGGAGCTTTCTTT.

Only one count was recorded for this clone. The gene calls are TRBV2 and TRBJ1-3; no definite D call. This CDR3 has 13 residues. Germline CDR1 is SNHLY and CDR2 is FYNNEI. Trimming took off 5 bases at V and 0 bases at J, with 5 bases between the two ends. CDR3 sequence: CASSRDSGNTIYF. The CDR3 DNA follows: TGTGCCAGCAGTCGAGACTCTGGAAACACCATATATTTT.

The V and J genes are TRBV10-1 and TRBJ1-2; D possibly corresponds to TRBD1 (6 bases). V was shortened by 8 bases and J by 0 bases, with 13 bases between the two germline ends. The germline V gene has CDR1 WNHNN and CDR2 SYGVQD (reference sequence). The CDR3 sequence is 14 residues long. CDR3 sequence: CASSRTETNYGYTF. DNA for the CDR3: TGCGCCAGCTCTAGGACAGAGACTAACTATGGCTACACCTTC.

This clone was picked up a small number of times. The V gene is TRBV15, the J gene TRBJ1-5; 10 bases align to TRBD1. The length of the CDR3 is 16 residues. Trimming took 2 bases from V and 6 from J; bases not matched to a gene: 7. Per germline, CDR1 LNHNV and CDR2 YYDKDF (reference sequence). The CDR3 coding sequence is TGTGCCACCAGCAGAAGAGACAGGGGGCGCGGTCAGCCCCAGCATTTT. Amino acids: CATSRRDRGRGQPQHF.

This clone was observed a single time. This chain joins TRBV5-4 and TRBJ2-5; the match to TRBD1 covers 9 bases. CDR3 length: 16 amino acids. Germline values: CDR1 SGHNT, CDR2 YYREEE (reference sequence). The junction had 8 bases not matched to a gene; V was cut back by 4 bases and J by 1 base. The CDR3 DNA reads as TGTGCCAGCAGCCTCGAGACAGGGGGATTCCAAGAGACCCAGTACTTC. Amino acids: CASSLETGGFQETQYF.

The table lists this clone with a count of one. The chain combines TRBV7-6 with TRBJ2-1; D is unclear. This CDR3 region has 13 residues. The V and J ends lost 5 bases and 0 bases respectively, with 5 bases between them. Germline V gives CDR1 SGHVS, CDR2 FNYEAQ. The CDR3: CASSLSSYNEQFF. The CDR3 region has the DNA TGTGCCAGCAGCCTCAGCTCCTACAATGAGCAGTTCTTC.

As DNA, the CDR3 is TGCGCCAGCAGCCAATTGACAGGGATCAATCAGCCCCAGCATTTT. This sequence encodes CASSQLTGINQPQHF. V is TRBV4-1 and J is TRBJ1-5; TRBD1 matches at 7 bases. Germline V gene sequence: CDR1 MGHRA, CDR2 YSYEKL. J gave up 3 bases and V 2 bases, and 4 bases lay outside the gene matches. The CDR3 runs 15 residues.

The chain combines TRBV7-2 with TRBJ1-1, with D perhaps TRBD1 (6 bases). The CDR3 spans 14 residues. Germline V CDR1 and CDR2: SGHTA, FQGNSA. V was shortened by 8 bases and J by 1 base, with 14 bases between the two germline ends. CDR3: CASFVGQANTEAFF. The CDR3 bases are TGTGCCAGCTTCGTGGGACAAGCGAACACTGAAGCTTTCTTT.

The chain joins TRBV18 to TRBJ1-2; D not certain. CDR3 length: 17 amino acids. The V end lost 3 bases, the J end lost 2 bases, and 19 bases lay between the germline ends. The V gene's germline CDR1 is KGHSH and CDR2 LQKENI. CDR3 coding DNA: TGTGCCAGCTCACCTTCGTTAGGCGGGTCAGCCAACTATGGCTACACCTTC. This encodes CASSPSLGGSANYGYTF.

V usage is TRBV18 and J usage is TRBJ1-4, with a possible D match to TRBD1 (6 bases). This CDR3 region has 18 residues. Trimming took 3 bases from V and 5 from J, leaving 22 bases between them. Germline V CDR1 and CDR2: KGHSH, LQKENI. The CDR3 DNA reads TGTGCCAGCTCACCGGTCCGGACAGATCGAGGGACAAATGAAAAACTGTTTTTT. This codes for CASSPVRTDRGTNEKLFF.

The genes are TRBV29-1 and TRBJ1-1, with 7 bases that match TRBD1. The V segment lost 7 bases and the J segment 6 bases; nucleotides outside the gene matches: 14. The CDR3 extends over 14 amino acids. Germline V gives CDR1 SQVTM, CDR2 ANQGSEA. CDR3 residues: CSGTRQGQRSEAFF. In nucleotides, the CDR3 is TGCAGCGGGACACGACAGGGTCAGAGGTCTGAAGCTTTCTTT.

This chain connects TRBV6-5 to TRBJ1-5; 7 nucleotides agree with TRBD1. Germline V gene lookup returns CDR1 MNHEY and CDR2 SVGAGI. The CDR3 loop spans 14 amino acids. Trimming removed 6 bases from V and 6 bases from J; junction bases left unmatched: 8. The CDR3: CASSQNRGSQPQHF. DNA of the CDR3: TGTGCCAGCAGCCAAAACAGGGGTAGTCAGCCCCAGCATTTT.

This rearrangement joins TRBV9 to TRBJ2-7, with TRBD2 identical over 7 bases. Germline assignment: CDR1 SGDLS and CDR2 YYNGEE. The ends lost 3 bases at V and 0 bases at J; junction bases unmatched: 9. CDR3 size: 16 residues. This CDR3 is CASSEGPGRASYEQYF. The DNA of the CDR3 is TGTGCCAGCAGCGAGGGCCCTGGGAGGGCCTCCTACGAGCAGTACTTC.

V usage is TRBV6-1 and J usage is TRBJ1-2; the match to TRBD1 covers 9 bases. V dropped 6 bases and J dropped 6; count of bases not matched to a gene: 11. Germline V gene sequence: CDR1 MNHNS, CDR2 SASEGT. The CDR3 contains 15 residues. In DNA, the CDR3 is TGTGCCAGCAGGTCCCTGGGGGGACAGGGTAATGGCTACACCTTC. This sequence encodes CASRSLGGQGNGYTF.

V is TRBV9 and J is TRBJ1-1; 8 nucleotides match TRBD1. The junction had 5 bases not matched to a gene; V was cut back by 3 bases and J by 1 base. Germline loops: CDR1 SGDLS, CDR2 YYNGEE. The CDR3 has 15 residues. The CDR3: CASSETGGGNTEAFF. CDR3 DNA: TGTGCCAGCAGCGAAACAGGGGGTGGGAACACTGAAGCTTTCTTT.

The chain carries TRBV11-3 and TRBJ2-1, with a possible D match to TRBD1 (6 bases). V dropped 5 bases and J dropped 3 bases, with 14 bases sitting between them. CDR3 size: 15 residues. CDR1 and CDR2 (germline): SGHNT, YENEEA. CDR3 loop: CASSRGRGSYNEQFF. CDR3 nucleotides: TGTGCCAGCAGCCGCGGTAGGGGGAGCTACAATGAGCAGTTCTTC.

This sequence joins TRBV5-1 and TRBJ2-7, with a tentative D call TRBD1 (5 bases). This CDR3 spans 13 amino acids. Germline V gene sequence: CDR1 SGHRS, CDR2 YFSETQ. The germline V and J ends were trimmed by 4 bases and 2 bases, with 10 bases remaining between them. The CDR3 bases are TGCGCCAGCAGCGCGGACATAGCCTACGAGCAGTACTTC. It translates to CASSADIAYEQYF.

The chain uses TRBV6-1 and TRBJ1-5; possible D gene TRBD1, 5 bases. The length of the CDR3 is 14 residues. V lost 5 bases, J lost 1 base, and 9 bases lay in between. Germline V gene sequence: CDR1 MNHNS, CDR2 SASEGT. The CDR3 bases are TGTGCCAGCAGTACGGACATGAGCAATCAGCCCCAGCATTTT. Translating it yields CASSTDMSNQPQHF.

V usage is TRBV9 and J usage is TRBJ2-5, with TRBD2 identical over 10 bases. This CDR3 has 16 residues. Germline CDR1 and CDR2: SGDLS and YYNGEE. The V gene end was trimmed by 3 bases and the J gene end by 3 bases; junction bases not matched to a gene: 8. In nucleotides, the CDR3 is TGTGCCAGCAGCGCACTTAGCGGGGGGAACAAAGAGACCCAGTACTTC. Its protein product is CASSALSGGNKETQYF.